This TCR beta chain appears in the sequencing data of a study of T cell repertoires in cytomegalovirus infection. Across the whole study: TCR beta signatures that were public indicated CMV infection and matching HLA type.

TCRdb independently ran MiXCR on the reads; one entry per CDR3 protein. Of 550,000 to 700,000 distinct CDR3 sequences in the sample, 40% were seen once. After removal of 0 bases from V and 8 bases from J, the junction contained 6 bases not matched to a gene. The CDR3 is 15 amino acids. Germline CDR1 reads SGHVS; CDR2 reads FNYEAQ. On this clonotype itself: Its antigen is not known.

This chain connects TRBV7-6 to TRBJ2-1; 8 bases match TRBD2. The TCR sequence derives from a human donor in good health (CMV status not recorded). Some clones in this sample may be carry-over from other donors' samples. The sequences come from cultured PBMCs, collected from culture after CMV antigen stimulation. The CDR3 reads CASSLAPGGGYEQFF. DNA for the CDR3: TGTGCCAGCAGCTTAGCGCCGGGGGGGGGCTATGAGCAGTTCTTC.